The TCR beta chain under discussion was sequenced for a study of OX40 agonist ivuxolimab in advanced cancers. Across the whole study: Across the patients, intravenous ivuxolimab was delivered every 2 weeks at 0.01 to 10 mg/kg. Patients were roughly 83% male with ages about 20 to 79, mean about 65. Study-wide findings and caveats: The CD4+ and CD8+ T cells in the blood had expanded clonally by week 6 at 0.1 to 3.0 mg/kg.

The V gene's germline CDR1 is SNHLY and CDR2 FYNNEI. The J segment lost 4 bases and the V segment lost 1 base, leaving 9 bases of the junction unmatched. This CDR3 is built from 16 residues. In regard to this clone: What it binds is not known.

Clones were read by immunoSEQ multiplex PCR, and TCRdb kept only the in-frame ones, dropping some. The table has 65,000 or so clones, approximately 90% seen once. Exclusion applied to patients with autoimmune disease history or systemic immunosuppression. Sequencing was performed on CD4+ or CD8+ T cells sorted from blood, taken in a trial of the OX40 agonist ivuxolimab. This chain joins TRBV2 and TRBJ1-2; 7 bases fit TRBD1. The receptor comes from an adult with an advanced solid tumor such as melanoma, head and neck, liver or kidney cancer. This CDR3 reads CASSEVYRGQTYGYTF. Here the CDR3 DNA reads TGTGCCAGCAGTGAAGTTTACAGGGGTCAAACCTATGGCTACACCTTC. Drawing the rest from reference TRBV2 and TRBJ1-2, the complete variable domain is EPEVTQTPSHQVTQMGQEVILRCVPISNHLYFYWYRQILGQKVEFLVSFYNNEISEKSEIFDDQFSVERPDGSNFTLKIRSTKLEDSAMYFCASSEVYRGQTYGYTFGSGTRLTVV.